This T cell receptor beta chain was sequenced in a study of blood T cell repertoires in COVID-19. V was clipped by 3 bases and J by 8 bases; unmatched bases: 8. Germline V gives CDR1 SGHRS, CDR2 YFSETQ. This CDR3 spans 16 amino acids. Authors' analysis steps: Estimated nucleated cell counts came from reference gene primer amplification. Using immunoSEQ multiplex PCR, the repertoire was profiled, and TCRdb retains in-frame clones only, with some absent. Clone size and the V and J calls come from that table; the DNA yielded D and trimming. Of over 150,000 clones in the sample, around 87% were seen once. In its sample, this clone was seen a few times.

The sample taken for sequencing was peripheral blood. The genes are TRBV5-1 and TRBJ1-6, with TRBD1 matching over 10 bases. The sequence came from a man in his 60s with COVID-19, enrolled during active disease. CDR3 DNA sequence: TGCGCCAGCAGCTCCACAGGGACAGGGGTTTATTCACCCCTCCACTTT. Translating it yields CASSSTGTGVYSPLHF.